This T cell receptor (beta chain) was sequenced during a study of identical twins. Study conclusions and caveats: While abundant cord blood beta clonotypes carried fewer insertions, memory repertoires showed no such pattern. Invariant cells of the MAIT and iNKT types might have partly distorted the zero-insertion analyses.

Only healthy Caucasians were enrolled as donors. The CDR3 length is 14 residues. Deletions cut 5 bases from V and 2 bases from J, with 13 bases between. This clonotype was recorded only once. Its cognate antigen is unknown. The cDNA had a unique molecular identifier and a template-switch universal primer site. TCRdb itself ran the 5' RACE reads through MiXCR, one entry per CDR3 protein. The sample consists of some 900,000 distinct CDR3 sequences, about 12% of them appearing once. These data are also associated with another study on yellow fever vaccine responses in identical twins.

Sequencing used PBMCs. The chain joins TRBV12-3 or TRBV12-4 to TRBJ2-7; D is ambiguous. The source of this sequence is a woman aged 18 to 35 in good health. The CDR3 DNA follows: TGTGCCAGCAGTAAGGAAGACGGGCCCTACGAGCAGTACGTC. Its protein product is CASSKEDGPYEQYV.